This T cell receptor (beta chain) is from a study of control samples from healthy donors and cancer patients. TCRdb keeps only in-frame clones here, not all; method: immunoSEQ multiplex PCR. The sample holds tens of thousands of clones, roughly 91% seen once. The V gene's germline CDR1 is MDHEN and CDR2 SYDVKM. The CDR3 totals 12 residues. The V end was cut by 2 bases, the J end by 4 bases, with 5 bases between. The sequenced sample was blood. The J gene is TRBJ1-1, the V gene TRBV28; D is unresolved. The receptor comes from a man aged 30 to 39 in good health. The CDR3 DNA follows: TGTGCCAGCAGTTTAGTCCTCACTGAAGCTTTCTTT. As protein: CASSLVLTEAFF.